This is a list of T cell receptor beta chains from one sample in a study of T cells in Graves' hyperthyroidism and ophthalmopathy. TCRdb itself ran the multiplex PCR reads through MiXCR, one entry per CDR3 protein. The sample contains about 360,000 distinct CDR3 sequences, 20% to 25% of which appear only once. Input material: blood. The receptors originated from a man aged 50 or older with Graves' hyperthyroidism. The CDR3 runs from the conserved cysteine through the conserved F or W. The order of the fields is J gene, clone size, D gene, V gene, CDR3 DNA, CDR3 protein. The D gene is left open where the match is weak. Rows give clone size only sometimes, using once, few, many, or a class for an expanded clone.

TRBJ2-3 few NA TRBV7-8 TGTGCCAGCAGCTTAGGGGGCAGACGTGGAGGGTTCACAGATACGCAGTATTTT CASSLGGRRGGFTDTQYF
TRBJ2-5 many NA TRBV28 TGTGCCAGCAGTTCCCGTGGGGGCAGGGAGACCCAGTACTTC CASSSRGGRETQYF
TRBJ2-1 NA TRBD2 TRBV7-3 TGTGCCAGCAGCAACCCCGGGACTAGCGGGAGCAATGAGCAGTTCTTC CASSNPGTSGSNEQFF
TRBJ2-1 few NA TRBV24-1 TGTGCCACCAGTGGCCCTAGCGCCAGCTCCTACAATGAGCAGTTCTTC CATSGPSASSYNEQFF
TRBJ1-5 few NA TRBV6-1 TGTGCCAGCAGTGAGAGGGACAATCAGCCCCAGCATTTT CASSERDNQPQHF
TRBJ1-4 NA NA TRBV2 TGTGCCAGCACCGAGACGGACACAACTAATGAAAAACTGTTTTTT CASTETDTTNEKLFF
TRBJ2-7 NA TRBD2 TRBV7-8 TGTGCCAGCAGGGTAACCGGGACTAGCGGGATGAACGAGCAGTACTTC CASRVTGTSGMNEQYF
TRBJ1-1 NA NA TRBV3-1 TGTGCCAGCAGCCAGTGGTCAGGCACTGAAGCTTTCTTT CASSQWSGTEAFF
TRBJ1-5 few NA TRBV6-1 TGTGCCAGCAATTCAGGGACAACTAGCAATCAGCCCCAGCATTTT CASNSGTTSNQPQHF
TRBJ1-1 NA NA TRBV19 TGTGCCAGTAATACACGGAACACTGAAGCTTTCTTT CASNTRNTEAFF
TRBJ2-2 NA TRBD1 TRBV12-3/TRBV12-4 TGTGCCAGCAGGGAGACGGGACAGGGGGCTGACGGGGAGCTGTTTTTT CASRETGQGADGELFF
TRBJ2-7 many TRBD2 TRBV7-2 TGTGCCAGCCGGCGGGAGGGCCTGTACGAGCAGTACTTC CASRREGLYEQYF
TRBJ2-7 NA TRBD2 TRBV20-1 TGCAGTGCTAGATTGGCTAGCGGGACCTTTTACGAGCAGTACTTC CSARLASGTFYEQYF
TRBJ2-6 NA TRBD1 TRBV24-1 TGTGCCACCATGGGACAGGTGCATGGTGGGGCCAACGTCCTGACTTTC CATMGQVHGGANVLTF
TRBJ2-1 NA NA TRBV7-6 TGTGCCAGCAGTTTAGAATCATTGGGAGATGAGCAGTTCTTC CASSLESLGDEQFF
TRBJ2-6 NA NA TRBV7-3 TGTGCCAGCAGCCCGGAGGTACAGGGTGCTGGCGTCCTGACTTTC CASSPEVQGAGVLTF
TRBJ2-1 NA NA TRBV19 TGTGCCAGTAGTCTGGGAAAGAGCTCCTACAATGAGCAGTTCTTC CASSLGKSSYNEQFF
TRBJ2-7 NA TRBD1 TRBV12-3/TRBV12-4 TGTGCCAGCACTTCCGGGACAGGGGGTTACGAGCAGTACTTC CASTSGTGGYEQYF
TRBJ2-3 few NA TRBV7-9 TGTGCCAGCAGCTTAGTGCTGGGAGTCGCAGATACGCAGTATTTT CASSLVLGVADTQYF
TRBJ2-5 few TRBD2 TRBV5-5 TGTGCCAGCAGCTCCCCTGGGCTAGCGGGAGGGGCGGAGACCCAGTACTTC CASSSPGLAGGAETQYF
TRBJ2-7 NA TRBD2 TRBV19 TGTGCCAGTAGTATTGGGGGTAGCGGGACCTACGAGCAGTACTTC CASSIGGSGTYEQYF
TRBJ1-1 few NA TRBV30 TGTGCCTGGAGTGAAGGTCCCTCCGAAGCTTTCTTT CAWSEGPSEAFF
TRBJ2-5 NA TRBD2 TRBV30 TGTGCCTCAGCTCGGACTAGCGGGGAGACCCAGTACTTC CASARTSGETQYF
TRBJ2-1 few TRBD1 TRBV6-1 TGTGCCAGCAGTTCGATCGGGACAGCAAACAATGAGCAGTTCTTC CASSSIGTANNEQFF
TRBJ2-7 NA NA TRBV6-2/TRBV6-3 TGTGCCAGCCGACTTCGGGACGTTTTAAACTACGAGCAGTACTTC CASRLRDVLNYEQYF
TRBJ2-2 NA NA TRBV29-1 TGCAGCGTTGACTACACAACCGGGGAGCTGTTTTTT CSVDYTTGELFF
TRBJ2-1 many TRBD2 TRBV2 TGTGCCAGCAGCTCGCCCGGCGGGAGGGGCGGCAATGAGCAGTTCTTC CASSSPGGRGGNEQFF
TRBJ2-3 few NA TRBV5-1 TGCGCCAGCATGCCGGAGGGGATCCGTACGCAGTATTTT CASMPEGIRTQYF
TRBJ2-3 NA TRBD2 TRBV7-9 TGTGCCAGCTCCCTCCCTTGGTCCTCCGGGAGGGCCTCAGATACGCAGTATTTT CASSLPWSSGRASDTQYF
TRBJ1-5 NA NA TRBV12-3/TRBV12-4 TGTGCCAGCAGTTTAAATGCAGGAGGCAATCAGCCCCAGCATTTT CASSLNAGGNQPQHF
TRBJ2-7 few TRBD2 TRBV27 TGTGCCAGCAGTTTTCTTCTCGGACTAGCGGGAACCTACGAGCAGTACTTC CASSFLLGLAGTYEQYF
TRBJ1-5 few NA TRBV3-1 TGTGCCAGCAGCCAAGGGGGGGGCTTGGGGCCCCAGCATTTT CASSQGGGLGPQHF
TRBJ2-7 few TRBD2 TRBV7-9 TGTGCCAGCAGCCCAGGACTAGCGGGATTCTACGAGCAGTACTTC CASSPGLAGFYEQYF
TRBJ2-3 NA TRBD2 TRBV7-2 TGTGCCAGCAGCGTAGCGCCTAGCGGAGGGACTGCAGATACGCAGTATTTT CASSVAPSGGTADTQYF
TRBJ1-6 NA NA TRBV13 TGTGCCAGCAGCGTCCGGGCCACAGGCTCACCCCTCCACTTT CASSVRATGSPLHF
TRBJ1-1 NA NA TRBV24-1 TGTGCCACCAGTAAACGGGACATCCGGACGGGCACTGAAGCTTTCTTT CATSKRDIRTGTEAFF
TRBJ2-1 few TRBD1 TRBV6-2/TRBV6-3 TGTGCCAGCAGTTACCTGGGACAGGCTGTCAATGAGCAGTTCTTC CASSYLGQAVNEQFF
TRBJ2-1 few NA TRBV15 TGTGCCACCAGCAGAGAGGACGATAGCTCCTACAATGAGCAGTTCTTC CATSREDDSSYNEQFF
TRBJ1-1 many NA TRBV29-1 TGCAGCGTTGAAGACGTGGGCACTGAAGCTTTCTTT CSVEDVGTEAFF